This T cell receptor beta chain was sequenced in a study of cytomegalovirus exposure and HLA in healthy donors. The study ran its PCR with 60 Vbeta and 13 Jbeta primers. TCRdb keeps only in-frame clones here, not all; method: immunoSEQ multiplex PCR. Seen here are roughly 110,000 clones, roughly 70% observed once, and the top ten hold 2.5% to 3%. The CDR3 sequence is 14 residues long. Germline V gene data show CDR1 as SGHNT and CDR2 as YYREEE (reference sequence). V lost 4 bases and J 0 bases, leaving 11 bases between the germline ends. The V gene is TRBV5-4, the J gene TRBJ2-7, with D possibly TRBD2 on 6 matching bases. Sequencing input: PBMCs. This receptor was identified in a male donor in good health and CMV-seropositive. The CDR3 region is CASSPGTSSYEQYF. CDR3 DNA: TGTGCCAGCAGCCCCGGGACTTCCTCCTACGAGCAGTACTTC.